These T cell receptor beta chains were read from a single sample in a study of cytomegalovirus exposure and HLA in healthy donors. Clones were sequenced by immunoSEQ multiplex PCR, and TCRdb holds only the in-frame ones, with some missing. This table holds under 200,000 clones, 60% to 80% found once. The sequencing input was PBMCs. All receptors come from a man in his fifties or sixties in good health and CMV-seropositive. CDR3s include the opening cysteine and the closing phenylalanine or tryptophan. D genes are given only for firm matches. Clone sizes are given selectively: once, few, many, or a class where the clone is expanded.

CDR3aa: CASSPSGESTDTQYF
CDR3nt: TGTGCCAGCAGCCCTAGCGGGGAAAGCACAGATACGCAGTATTTT
d_gene: TRBD2
abundance: .
len: 15
j_gene: TRBJ2-3
v_gene: TRBV13

CDR3aa: CASSPNPGANTEAFF
CDR3nt: TGTGCCAGCTCACCAAATCCAGGGGCGAACACTGAAGCTTTCTTT
d_gene: .
abundance: .
len: 15
j_gene: TRBJ1-1
v_gene: TRBV18

CDR3aa: CASSDSRGIGNEQFF
CDR3nt: TGTGCCAGCAGTGACTCGAGGGGGATCGGTAATGAGCAGTTCTTC
d_gene: .
abundance: .
len: 15
j_gene: TRBJ2-1
v_gene: TRBV6-4

CDR3aa: CASSLIGGGYEQYF
CDR3nt: TGTGCCAGCAGCTTGATCGGGGGTGGGTACGAGCAGTACTTC
d_gene: .
abundance: .
len: 14
j_gene: TRBJ2-7
v_gene: TRBV5-6

CDR3aa: CASTGASNQPQHF
CDR3nt: TGCGCCAGCACAGGGGCTAGCAATCAGCCCCAGCATTTT
d_gene: .
abundance: .
len: 13
j_gene: TRBJ1-5
v_gene: TRBV10-2

CDR3aa: CASSPAQGGSPLHF
CDR3nt: TGTGCCAGCAGCCCCGCGCAGGGCGGTTCACCCCTCCACTTT
d_gene: .
abundance: .
len: 14
j_gene: TRBJ1-6
v_gene: TRBV5-6

CDR3aa: CASSETSGGVHETQYF
CDR3nt: TGTGCCAGCAGTGAGACCAGCGGGGGGGTCCACGAGACCCAGTACTTC
d_gene: TRBD2
abundance: .
len: 16
j_gene: TRBJ2-5
v_gene: TRBV6-1

CDR3aa: CASSQEASGDTGELFF
CDR3nt: TGTGCCAGCAGCCAAGAAGCCAGCGGGGACACCGGGGAGCTGTTTTTT
d_gene: TRBD2
abundance: .
len: 16
j_gene: TRBJ2-2
v_gene: TRBV4-2

CDR3aa: CASSPLAGVSYNEQFF
CDR3nt: TGTGCCAGCAGCCCCTTAGCGGGGGTCTCCTACAATGAGCAGTTCTTC
d_gene: TRBD2
abundance: .
len: 16
j_gene: TRBJ2-1
v_gene: TRBV5-4

CDR3aa: CASSAATHPAVNEQFF
CDR3nt: TGTGCCAGCAGCGCAGCGACTCATCCCGCGGTCAATGAGCAGTTCTTC
d_gene: .
abundance: .
len: 16
j_gene: TRBJ2-1
v_gene: TRBV9

CDR3aa: CASSFGTGNTEAFF
CDR3nt: TGTGCCAGCAGCTTCGGCACAGGGAACACTGAAGCTTTCTTT
d_gene: .
abundance: .
len: 14
j_gene: TRBJ1-1
v_gene: TRBV7-9

CDR3aa: CSARYNEKLFF
CDR3nt: TGCAGTGCTAGGTACAACGAAAAACTGTTTTTT
d_gene: .
abundance: .
len: 11
j_gene: TRBJ1-4
v_gene: TRBV20-1

CDR3aa: CASSQEAAGDQPQHF
CDR3nt: TGCGCCAGCAGCCAAGAGGCGGCAGGGGATCAGCCCCAGCATTTT
d_gene: .
abundance: .
len: 15
j_gene: TRBJ1-5
v_gene: TRBV4-3

CDR3aa: CASSVGQGASYEQYF
CDR3nt: TGTGCCAGCAGCGTAGGACAGGGGGCCTCCTACGAGCAGTACTTC
d_gene: TRBD1
abundance: .
len: 15
j_gene: TRBJ2-7
v_gene: TRBV9

CDR3aa: CASSYEAKNTEAFF
CDR3nt: TGTGCCAGCAGTTACGAGGCTAAGAACACTGAAGCTTTCTTT
d_gene: .
abundance: .
len: 14
j_gene: TRBJ1-1
v_gene: TRBV6-5

CDR3aa: CSVAGTGSGETQYF
CDR3nt: TGCAGCGTCGCAGGGACAGGGAGTGGAGAGACCCAGTACTTC
d_gene: TRBD1
abundance: .
len: 14
j_gene: TRBJ2-5
v_gene: TRBV29-1

CDR3aa: CASRDRGQNYGYTF
CDR3nt: TGTGCCAGCAGGGACAGGGGGCAAAACTATGGCTACACCTTC
d_gene: TRBD1
abundance: once
len: 14
j_gene: TRBJ1-2
v_gene: TRBV6-5

CDR3aa: CARSILPVYEQYF
CDR3nt: TGTGCCAGGAGCATCTTGCCGGTCTACGAGCAGTACTTC
d_gene: .
abundance: .
len: 13
j_gene: TRBJ2-7
v_gene: TRBV21-1

CDR3aa: CATGDGGIPPLHF
CDR3nt: TGTGCCACGGGGGACGGCGGAATTCCACCCCTCCACTTT
d_gene: .
abundance: .
len: 13
j_gene: TRBJ1-6
v_gene: TRBV10-3

CDR3aa: CASSFAGGNGELFF
CDR3nt: TGCGCCAGCAGCTTCGCGGGGGGGAACGGGGAGCTGTTTTTT
d_gene: TRBD2
abundance: .
len: 14
j_gene: TRBJ2-2
v_gene: TRBV5-1

CDR3aa: CASSIKGIDGYTF
CDR3nt: TGTGCCAGTAGTATCAAGGGGATTGATGGCTACACCTTC
d_gene: .
abundance: once
len: 13
j_gene: TRBJ1-2
v_gene: TRBV19

CDR3aa: CASSLAGAIEQYF
CDR3nt: TGTGCCAGCAGCTTGGCCGGAGCCATCGAGCAGTACTTC
d_gene: .
abundance: .
len: 13
j_gene: TRBJ2-7
v_gene: TRBV5-4

CDR3aa: CASSIGTGGRETQYF
CDR3nt: TGTGCCAGTAGTATAGGGACGGGGGGACGGGAGACCCAGTACTTC
d_gene: TRBD2
abundance: .
len: 15
j_gene: TRBJ2-5
v_gene: TRBV19

CDR3aa: CASSPGQPGGNEQFF
CDR3nt: TGTGCCAGCAGCCCAGGACAGCCCGGCGGGAATGAGCAGTTCTTC
d_gene: .
abundance: .
len: 15
j_gene: TRBJ2-1
v_gene: TRBV5-6

CDR3aa: CASSVAGSGGPSGGELFF
CDR3nt: TGTGCCAGCAGCGTAGCTGGTAGCGGGGGGCCTAGCGGCGGGGAGCTGTTTTTT
d_gene: TRBD2
abundance: .
len: 18
j_gene: TRBJ2-2
v_gene: TRBV9

CDR3aa: CASSMTGSVETQYF
CDR3nt: TGTGCCAGCAGCATGACAGGGTCGGTGGAGACCCAGTACTTC
d_gene: TRBD1
abundance: .
len: 14
j_gene: TRBJ2-5
v_gene: TRBV13

CDR3aa: CASSYSDRAETQYF
CDR3nt: TGTGCCAGCAGTTACTCTGACAGGGCAGAGACCCAGTACTTC
d_gene: TRBD1
abundance: few
len: 14
j_gene: TRBJ2-5
v_gene: TRBV6-5

CDR3aa: CASRSTGQGSEQYF
CDR3nt: TGTGCCAGCAGGTCCACGGGACAGGGTTCCGAGCAGTACTTC
d_gene: TRBD1
abundance: .
len: 14
j_gene: TRBJ2-7
v_gene: TRBV7-9

CDR3aa: CASSRQYRETQYF
CDR3nt: TGTGCCAGCAGCCGACAATATAGAGAGACCCAGTACTTC
d_gene: .
abundance: few
len: 13
j_gene: TRBJ2-5
v_gene: TRBV14

CDR3aa: CASSLDWRGGTDKQYF
CDR3nt: TGTGCCAGCAGCTTAGACTGGCGGGGTGGCACAGATAAGCAGTATTTT
d_gene: .
abundance: .
len: 16
j_gene: TRBJ2-3
v_gene: TRBV7-7

CDR3aa: CASSAWTPSSGYEQFF
CDR3nt: TGTGCCAGCAGTGCCTGGACTCCTTCGTCGGGTTATGAGCAGTTCTTC
d_gene: .
abundance: .
len: 16
j_gene: TRBJ2-1
v_gene: TRBV6-1

CDR3aa: CASSQSGTGVIEAFF
CDR3nt: TGTGCCAGCAGCCAGTCCGGGACAGGGGTAATTGAAGCTTTCTTT
d_gene: TRBD1
abundance: .
len: 15
j_gene: TRBJ1-1
v_gene: TRBV16

CDR3aa: CASSLEQGGEKLFF
CDR3nt: TGCGCCAGCAGCTTGGAGCAGGGAGGTGAAAAACTGTTTTTT
d_gene: .
abundance: .
len: 14
j_gene: TRBJ1-4
v_gene: TRBV5-1

CDR3aa: CASSSGQTTDTQYF
CDR3nt: TGCGCCAGCAGCTCGGGACAGACCACAGATACGCAGTATTTT
d_gene: TRBD1
abundance: .
len: 14
j_gene: TRBJ2-3
v_gene: TRBV5-1

CDR3aa: CASSQDRGVLHSPLHF
CDR3nt: TGCGCCAGCTCCCAGGACAGGGGTGTTCTTCATTCACCCCTCCACTTT
d_gene: TRBD1
abundance: .
len: 16
j_gene: TRBJ1-6
v_gene: TRBV5-1

CDR3aa: CASSQDFRGGETQYF
CDR3nt: TGCGCCAGCAGCCAAGATTTCAGGGGAGGGGAGACCCAGTACTTC
d_gene: .
abundance: once
len: 15
j_gene: TRBJ2-5
v_gene: TRBV4-3

CDR3aa: CASSPGQRNEKLFF
CDR3nt: TGTGCCAGTAGTCCGGGACAGCGAAATGAAAAACTGTTTTTT
d_gene: TRBD1
abundance: .
len: 14
j_gene: TRBJ1-4
v_gene: TRBV19

CDR3aa: CASSQERTVAGTQYF
CDR3nt: TGCGCCAGCAGCCAAGAAAGGACTGTAGCCGGGACCCAGTACTTC
d_gene: .
abundance: few
len: 15
j_gene: TRBJ2-5
v_gene: TRBV4-1

CDR3aa: CASSGRGGENTGELFF
CDR3nt: TGTGCCAGCAGCGGGCGGGGGGGTGAGAACACCGGGGAGCTGTTTTTT
d_gene: TRBD2
abundance: .
len: 16
j_gene: TRBJ2-2
v_gene: TRBV9

CDR3aa: CASSSGNQPQHF
CDR3nt: TGTGCCAGCAGTTCCGGTAATCAGCCCCAGCATTTT
d_gene: .
abundance: .
len: 12
j_gene: TRBJ1-5
v_gene: TRBV6-5